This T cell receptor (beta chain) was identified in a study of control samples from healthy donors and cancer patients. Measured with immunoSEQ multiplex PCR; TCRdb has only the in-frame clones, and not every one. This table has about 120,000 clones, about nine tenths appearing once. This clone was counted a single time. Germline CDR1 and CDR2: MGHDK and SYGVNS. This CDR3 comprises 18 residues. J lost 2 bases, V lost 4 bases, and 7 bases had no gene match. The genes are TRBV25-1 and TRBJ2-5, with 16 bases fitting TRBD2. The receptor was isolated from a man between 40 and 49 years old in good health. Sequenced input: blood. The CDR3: CASSGTGTSGGGQETQYF. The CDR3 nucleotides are TGTGCCAGCAGTGGTACCGGGACTAGCGGGGGGGGACAAGAGACCCAGTACTTC.